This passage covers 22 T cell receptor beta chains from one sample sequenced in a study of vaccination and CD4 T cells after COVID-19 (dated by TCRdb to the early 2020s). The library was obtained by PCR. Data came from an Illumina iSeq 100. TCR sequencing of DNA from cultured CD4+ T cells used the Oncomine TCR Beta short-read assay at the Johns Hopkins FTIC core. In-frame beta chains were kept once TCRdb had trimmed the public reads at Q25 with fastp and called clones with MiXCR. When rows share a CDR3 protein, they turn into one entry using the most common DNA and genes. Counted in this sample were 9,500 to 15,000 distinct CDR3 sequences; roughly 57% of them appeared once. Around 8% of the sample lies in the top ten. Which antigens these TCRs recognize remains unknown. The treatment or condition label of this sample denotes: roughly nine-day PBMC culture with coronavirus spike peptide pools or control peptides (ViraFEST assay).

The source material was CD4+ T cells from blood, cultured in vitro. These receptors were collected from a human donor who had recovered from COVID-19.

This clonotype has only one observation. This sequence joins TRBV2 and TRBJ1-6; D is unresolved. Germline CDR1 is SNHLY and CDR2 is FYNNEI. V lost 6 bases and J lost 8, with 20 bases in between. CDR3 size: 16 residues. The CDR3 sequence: CASSTFGLQADSPLHF. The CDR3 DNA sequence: TGTGCCAGCAGCACGTTTGGACTACAAGCGGATTCACCCCTCCACTTT. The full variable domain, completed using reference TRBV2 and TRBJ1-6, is EPEVTQTPSHQVTQMGQEVILRCVPISNHLYFYWYRQILGQKVEFLVSFYNNEISEKSEIFDDQFSVERPDGSNFTLKIRSTKLEDSAMYFCASSTFGLQADSPLHFGNGTRLTVT.

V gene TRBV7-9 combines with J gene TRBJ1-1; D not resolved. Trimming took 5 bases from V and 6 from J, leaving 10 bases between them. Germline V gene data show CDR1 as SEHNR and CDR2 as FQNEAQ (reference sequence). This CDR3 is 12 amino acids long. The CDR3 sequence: CASSLLGPEAFF. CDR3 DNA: TGTGCCAGCAGCCTCTTAGGTCCTGAAGCTTTCTTT.

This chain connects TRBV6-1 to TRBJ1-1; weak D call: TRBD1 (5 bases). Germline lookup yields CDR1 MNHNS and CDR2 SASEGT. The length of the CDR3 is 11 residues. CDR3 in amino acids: CAAGTGTEAFF. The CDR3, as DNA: TGTGCTGCAGGGACGGGCACTGAAGCTTTCTTT.

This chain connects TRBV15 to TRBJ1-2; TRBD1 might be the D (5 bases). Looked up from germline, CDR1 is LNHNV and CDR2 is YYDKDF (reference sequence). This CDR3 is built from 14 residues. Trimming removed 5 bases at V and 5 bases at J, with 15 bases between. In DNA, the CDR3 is TGTGCCACCAGCGGGACTGGACGGGTATATGGCTACACCTTC. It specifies CATSGTGRVYGYTF.

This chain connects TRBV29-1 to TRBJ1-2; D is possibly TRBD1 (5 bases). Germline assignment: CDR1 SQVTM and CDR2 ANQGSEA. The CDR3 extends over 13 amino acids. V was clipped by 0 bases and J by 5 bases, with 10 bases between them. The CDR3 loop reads CSVEDWGGYGYTF. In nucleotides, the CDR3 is TGCAGCGTTGAAGACTGGGGGGGGTATGGCTACACCTTC. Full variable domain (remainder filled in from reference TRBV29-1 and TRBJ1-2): SAVISQKPSRDICQRGTSLTIQCQVDSQVTMMFWYRQQPGQSLTLIATANQGSEATYESGFVIDKFPISRPNLTFSTLTVSNMSPEDSSIYLCSVEDWGGYGYTFGSGTRLTVV.

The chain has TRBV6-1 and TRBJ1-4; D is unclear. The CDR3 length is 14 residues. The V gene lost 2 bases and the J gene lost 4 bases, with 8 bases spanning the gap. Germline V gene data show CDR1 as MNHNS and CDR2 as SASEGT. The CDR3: CASSESGLNEKLFF. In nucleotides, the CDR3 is TGTGCCAGCAGTGAATCAGGCCTTAATGAAAAACTGTTTTTT.

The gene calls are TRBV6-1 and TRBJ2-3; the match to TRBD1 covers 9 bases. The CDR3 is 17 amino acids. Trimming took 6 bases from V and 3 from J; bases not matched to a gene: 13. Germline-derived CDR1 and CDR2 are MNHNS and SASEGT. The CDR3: CASSVIGQGLRTDTQYF. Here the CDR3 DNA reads TGTGCCAGCAGCGTGATAGGACAGGGGTTAAGGACAGATACGCAGTATTTT.

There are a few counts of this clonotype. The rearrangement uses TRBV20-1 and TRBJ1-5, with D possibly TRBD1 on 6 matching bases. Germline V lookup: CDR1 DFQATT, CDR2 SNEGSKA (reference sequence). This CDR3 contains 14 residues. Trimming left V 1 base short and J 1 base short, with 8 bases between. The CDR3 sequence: CSARVGTSNQPQHF. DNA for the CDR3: TGCAGTGCTAGAGTGGGGACAAGCAATCAGCCCCAGCATTTT.

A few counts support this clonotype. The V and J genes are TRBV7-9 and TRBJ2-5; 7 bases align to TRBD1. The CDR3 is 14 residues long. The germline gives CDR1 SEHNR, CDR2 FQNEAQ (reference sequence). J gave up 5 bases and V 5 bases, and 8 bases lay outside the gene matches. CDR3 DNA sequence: TGTGCCAGCAGCCCTCGAACAGGGGCGGAGACCCAGTACTTC. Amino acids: CASSPRTGAETQYF.

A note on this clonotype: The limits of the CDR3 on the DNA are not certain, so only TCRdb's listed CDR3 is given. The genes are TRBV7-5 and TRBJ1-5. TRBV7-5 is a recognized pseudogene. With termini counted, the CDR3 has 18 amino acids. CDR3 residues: CISVPEVPLRPINQPQHF.

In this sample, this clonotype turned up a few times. CDR3 sequence (DNA): TGTGCCACCAGCAGTTACAGGCGTAAGAATCAGCCCCAGCATTTT. Its protein is CATSSYRRKNQPQHF. The J gene is TRBJ1-5, the V gene TRBV15; the D gene is possibly TRBD1 (5 bases). CDR1 LNHNV and CDR2 YYDKDF come from the germline V gene (reference sequence). Trimming removed 3 bases from V and 4 bases from J, with 13 bases in between. The CDR3 extends over 15 amino acids. Supplemented by reference TRBV15 and TRBJ1-5, the full variable domain reads DAMVIQNPRYQVTQFGKPVTLSCSQTLNHNVMYWYQQKSSQAPKLLFHYYDKDFNNEADTPDNFQSRRPNTSFCFLDIRSPGLGDTAMYLCATSSYRRKNQPQHFGDGTRLSIL.

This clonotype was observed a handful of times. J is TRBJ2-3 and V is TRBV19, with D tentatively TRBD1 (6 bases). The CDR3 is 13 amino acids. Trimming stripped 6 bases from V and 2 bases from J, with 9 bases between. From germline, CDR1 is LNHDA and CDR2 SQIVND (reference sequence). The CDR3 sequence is CASRAGVTDTQYF. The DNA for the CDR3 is TGTGCCAGTAGGGCAGGGGTCACAGATACGCAGTATTTT. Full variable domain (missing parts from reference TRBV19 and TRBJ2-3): DGGITQSPKYLFRKEGQNVTLSCEQNLNHDAMYWYRQDPGQGLRLIYYSQIVNDFQKGDIAEGYSVSREKKESFPLTVTSAQKNPTAFYLCASRAGVTDTQYFGPGTRLTVL.

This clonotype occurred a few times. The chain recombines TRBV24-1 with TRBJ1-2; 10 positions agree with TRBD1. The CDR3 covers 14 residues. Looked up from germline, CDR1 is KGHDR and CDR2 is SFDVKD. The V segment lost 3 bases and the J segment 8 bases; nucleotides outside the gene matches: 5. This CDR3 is CATSDDGTGVGYTF. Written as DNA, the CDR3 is TGTGCCACCAGTGATGACGGGACAGGGGTAGGCTACACCTTC.

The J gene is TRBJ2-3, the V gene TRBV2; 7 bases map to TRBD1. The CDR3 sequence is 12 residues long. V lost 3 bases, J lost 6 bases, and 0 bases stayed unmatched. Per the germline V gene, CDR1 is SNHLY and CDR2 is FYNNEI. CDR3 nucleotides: TGTGCCAGCAGTGAGGACAGGGATACGCAGTATTTT. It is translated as CASSEDRDTQYF.

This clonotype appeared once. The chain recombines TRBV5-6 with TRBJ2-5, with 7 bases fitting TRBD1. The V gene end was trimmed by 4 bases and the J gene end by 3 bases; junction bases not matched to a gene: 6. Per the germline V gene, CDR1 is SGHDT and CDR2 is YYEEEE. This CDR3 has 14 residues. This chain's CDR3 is CASSTTGTEETQYF. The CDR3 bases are TGTGCCAGCAGCACTACCGGGACAGAAGAGACCCAGTACTTC.

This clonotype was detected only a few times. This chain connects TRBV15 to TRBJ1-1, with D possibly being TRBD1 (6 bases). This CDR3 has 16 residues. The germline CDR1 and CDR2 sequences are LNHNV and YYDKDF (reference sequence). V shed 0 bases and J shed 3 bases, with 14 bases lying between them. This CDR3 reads CATSRDRRGRDTEAFF. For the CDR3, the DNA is TGTGCCACCAGCAGAGATCGAAGGGGGAGGGACACTGAAGCTTTCTTT.

In DNA, the CDR3 is TGCGCCAGCAGCCGGACCCTGGATGGCTACACCTTC. This translates into CASSRTLDGYTF. V gene TRBV5-1 combines with J gene TRBJ1-2; no clear D gene. The length of the CDR3 is 12 residues. V gave up 4 bases and J gave up 6 bases, with 10 bases separating them. The V gene's germline CDR1 is SGHRS and CDR2 YFSETQ.

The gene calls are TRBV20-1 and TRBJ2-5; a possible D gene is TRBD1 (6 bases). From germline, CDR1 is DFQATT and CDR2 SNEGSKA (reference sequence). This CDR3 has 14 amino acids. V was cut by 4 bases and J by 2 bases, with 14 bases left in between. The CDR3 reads CSATPGTKQETQYF. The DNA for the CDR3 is TGCAGTGCTACCCCTGGGACAAAACAAGAGACCCAGTACTTC.

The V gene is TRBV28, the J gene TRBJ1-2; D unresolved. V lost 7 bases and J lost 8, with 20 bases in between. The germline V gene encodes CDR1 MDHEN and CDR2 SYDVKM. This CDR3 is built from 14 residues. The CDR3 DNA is TGTGCCAGCATCCCCTCCGGGCTCCGAGGGGGCTACACCTTC. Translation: CASIPSGLRGGYTF.

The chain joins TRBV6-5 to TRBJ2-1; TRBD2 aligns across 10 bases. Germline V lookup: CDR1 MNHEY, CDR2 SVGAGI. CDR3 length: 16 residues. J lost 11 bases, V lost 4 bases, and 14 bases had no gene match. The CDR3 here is CASSLTGTSDSLKQFF. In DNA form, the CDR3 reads TGTGCCAGCAGTTTGACCGGGACTAGCGACTCCCTAAAGCAGTTCTTC.

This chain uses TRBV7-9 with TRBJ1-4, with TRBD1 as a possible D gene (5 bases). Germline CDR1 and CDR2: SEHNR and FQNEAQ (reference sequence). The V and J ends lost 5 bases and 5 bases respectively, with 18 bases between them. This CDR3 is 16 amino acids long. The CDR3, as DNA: TGTGCCAGCAGCCCTAATTTGGGGGGTACCAATGAAAAACTGTTTTTT. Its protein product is CASSPNLGGTNEKLFF.

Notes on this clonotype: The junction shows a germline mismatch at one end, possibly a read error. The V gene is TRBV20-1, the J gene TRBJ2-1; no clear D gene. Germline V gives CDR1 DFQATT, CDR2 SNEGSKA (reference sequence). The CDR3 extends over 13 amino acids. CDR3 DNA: TGCAGTGCTAAACAAAACTCCGACAATGAGCAGTTCTTC. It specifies CSAKQNSDNEQFF.